This TCR beta chain originates from a study of blood T cell repertoires in COVID-19. Across the whole study: PBMCs, B-cell-depleted T cells, or T cells were the source of the cDNA or gDNA that made up the material.

Enrolment of Seattle patients took place during active infection, and they were followed longitudinally. In the original analysis: Reference gene primer amplification gave nucleated cell count estimates. Generated by immunoSEQ multiplex PCR, the TCRdb table keeps only in-frame clones and is missing some. V and J calls and clone size are those listed in that table; D and trimming were worked out from the DNA. There are around 75,000 clones in the sample; roughly 80% occur only once, and 13% lies in the top ten. The sequence was obtained from a man aged 50-60 years with COVID-19, enrolled during active disease. Sequences were obtained from peripheral blood.

CDR3 sequence (DNA): TGTGCCAGTAGTACCGGAGCGGGGGTAGGCGAGCAGTACTTC. The encoded protein is CASSTGAGVGEQYF. This chain connects TRBV19 to TRBJ2-7; the match to TRBD2 covers 8 bases. Germline V gives CDR1 LNHDA, CDR2 SQIVND (reference sequence). This CDR3 comprises 14 residues. V shed 4 bases, J shed 6 bases, and the junction held 8 bases outside the gene matches.